This T cell receptor beta chain was sequenced during a study of memory CD8 T cells in hepatitis C reinfection. As for the study in general: Late/post reinfection sampling occurred 12 to 24 weeks after detected reinfection. Study-wide results and caveats: Only 4 or 5 donors prevented definitive conclusions about public clonotypes.

This clone was seen a few times. What it recognizes is unknown. Libraries were prepared by immunoSEQ multiplex PCR; TCRdb keeps only in-frame clonotypes and omits some of them. Here the sample spans approximately 46,000 clones, roughly 89% being singletons. Time point in this sample: late/post reinfection, 12 to 24 weeks after detection. The sorted cells went straight to TCR sequencing with no prior in vitro expansion. Total naive CD8 T cells were sorted as viable CD3+ CD8+ CD45RO- cells from a couple of donors. Trimming at V came to 4 bases and at J to 8 bases, leaving 3 bases not matched to a gene. The germline CDR1 and CDR2 sequences are MDHEN and SYDVKM. This CDR3 has 12 amino acids.

Sequencing used naive CD8+ T cells sorted from blood. The V call is TRBV28, the J call TRBJ2-5, with TRBD1 matching 8 bases. The receptor's source is a young man with hepatitis C virus infection. This chain's CDR3 is CASSSDRETQYF. DNA of the CDR3: TGTGCCAGCAGTTCGGACAGGGAAACCCAGTACTTC.